In its sample, the clone carrying this T cell receptor (beta chain) was seen a few times. These data originate in a study of T cells in Graves' hyperthyroidism and ophthalmopathy. The CDR3 loop spans 14 amino acids. Germline V gene sequence: CDR1 MGHDK, CDR2 SYGVNS. With V trimmed by 4 bases and J by 8 bases, 8 bases remained unmatched. Template material for amplifying TCR beta CDR3 regions consisted of RNA transcripts. The TCR CDR3 was amplified in a first-round RT-PCR using the HTBI primer set. TCRdb itself ran the multiplex PCR reads through MiXCR, one entry per CDR3 protein. Here the sample spans some 770,000 distinct CDR3 sequences, roughly 15% being singletons.

Input material: blood. This receptor was obtained from a young man with Graves' hyperthyroidism. The genes are TRBV25-1 and TRBJ2-5, with 9 bases that match TRBD2. The CDR3 is CASSGVAGVGTQYF. CDR3 coding DNA: TGTGCCAGCAGTGGGGTAGCGGGAGTGGGAACCCAGTACTTC.